A single sample is the source of the 27 T cell receptor beta chains below, sequenced in a study of shared clonotypes between healthy human individuals (dated by TCRdb to the early 2020s). The library relied on the immunoSEQ multiplex PCR assay. The clones in this table, taken by TCRdb from immuneACCESS, are in-frame only. Not every clone is retained; where verified, under half of the shortfall comes from an unresolved V gene, and the cause of the rest is unknown. Within this sample are some 2,500,000 clones, with 85% to 95% of them counted one time only. The top ten clonotypes cover approximately 0.41% of the sample. The specimen was naive CD4+ T cells from PBMCs. In the paper's terms, the cell subset or site label means: CD45RA+ positively selected. The receptors were sampled from a young man in good health. Some clones in this sample may be carry-over from other donors' samples.

The chain joins TRBV10-3 to TRBJ1-5; 8 bases match TRBD1. The CDR3 consists of 13 residues. Germline CDR1 reads ENHRY; CDR2 reads SYGVKD. Trimming cost V 8 bases and J 4 bases; bases outside gene matches: 4. The CDR3 loop is CAIRDRINQPQHF. The CDR3 nucleotides are TGTGCCATCCGGGACAGGATAAATCAGCCCCAGCATTTT.

This chain joins TRBV28 and TRBJ1-5, with D possibly TRBD1 on 6 matching bases. Germline CDR1 MDHEN, CDR2 SYDVKM. V shed 8 bases and J shed 4 bases, with 21 bases lying between them. This CDR3 region has 16 residues. CDR3 coding DNA: TGTGCCAGCCGAACCGGGACAATATATGGAAATCAGCCCCAGCATTTT. Encoded protein: CASRTGTIYGNQPQHF.

The rearrangement links TRBV15 to TRBJ1-1; D may be TRBD1 (5 bases). The CDR3 sequence is 16 residues long. V lost 0 bases and J lost 4, with 15 bases in between. The germline CDR1 and CDR2 sequences are LNHNV and YYDKDF (reference sequence). The CDR3 region has the DNA TGTGCCACCAGCAGAGATCTTCGGGGGGTAGGCACTGAAGCTTTCTTT. Translating it yields CATSRDLRGVGTEAFF.

The rearrangement uses TRBV10-3 and TRBJ1-2; 8 bases agree with TRBD1. Trimming at V came to 3 bases and at J to 9 bases, leaving 12 bases not matched to a gene. Looked up from germline, CDR1 is ENHRY and CDR2 is SYGVKD. The CDR3 loop spans 15 amino acids. The CDR3 sequence is CAISEFGQGQSRYTF. CDR3 in DNA: TGTGCCATCAGTGAATTCGGACAGGGTCAGAGCCGCTACACCTTC.

A word on this clone: This sample also contains other DNA sequences that code for the same CDR3. The V call is TRBV11-2, the J call TRBJ1-2; no firm D call. V was pared by 1 base and J by 5 bases, with 8 bases between. CDR1 and CDR2 (germline): SGHAT, FQNNGV. This CDR3 is 13 amino acids long. The CDR3 loop is CASSLGQSYGYTF. CDR3 in DNA: TGTGCCAGCAGCTTAGGCCAGTCTTATGGCTACACCTTC.

The chain carries TRBV7-9 and TRBJ1-2; 7 nucleotides line up with TRBD1. Trimming cost V 5 bases and J 14 bases; bases outside gene matches: 17. Germline V CDR1 and CDR2: SEHNR, FQNEAQ (reference sequence). This CDR3 has 14 residues. The DNA for the CDR3 is TGTGCCAGCAGCCCTACCATTCCAGGGGGGGCGCTTACCTTC. This codes for CASSPTIPGGALTF.

Note on this clone: Distinct nucleotide sequences in the sample also encode this CDR3. This chain uses TRBV28 with TRBJ2-3; 7 positions agree with TRBD1. Germline V gene sequence: CDR1 MDHEN, CDR2 SYDVKM. CDR3 length: 13 amino acids. V dropped 5 bases and J dropped 6; count of bases not matched to a gene: 5. CDR3 coding DNA: TGTGCCAGCAGTCTTGACAGGGCCGATACGCAGTATTTT. Amino acid sequence: CASSLDRADTQYF.

This sequence joins TRBV11-3 and TRBJ2-2; D call uncertain. V was pared by 5 bases and J by 1 base, with 8 bases between. The length of the CDR3 is 14 residues. The V gene's germline CDR1 is SGHNT and CDR2 YENEEA. As DNA, the CDR3 is TGTGCCAGCAGCCGTACAAGGAACACCGGGGAGCTGTTTTTT. It is translated as CASSRTRNTGELFF.

CDR3 in amino acids: CASSEAATEAFF. DNA of the CDR3: TGTGCCAGCAGTGAAGCCGCCACTGAAGCTTTCTTT. The chain links TRBV6-1 to TRBJ1-1; the D is unclear. This CDR3 has 12 amino acids. Germline V lookup: CDR1 MNHNS, CDR2 SASEGT. Trimming took 0 bases from V and 4 from J, leaving 3 bases between them.

The rearrangement uses TRBV19 and TRBJ2-7; 7 bases fit TRBD2. This CDR3 comprises 17 residues. V trimming: 3 bases; J trimming: 0 bases; junction bases outside the gene matches: 11. Germline CDR1 and CDR2: LNHDA and SQIVND (reference sequence). CDR3 residues: CASSIRVVAGNSYEQYF. As DNA, the CDR3 is TGTGCCAGTAGTATCCGGGTTGTAGCGGGCAACTCCTACGAGCAGTACTTC.

The CDR3 sequence: CASSLFTGEVYEQYF. For the CDR3, the DNA is TGTGCCAGCAGCTTATTTACAGGGGAGGTCTACGAGCAGTACTTC. The V gene is TRBV7-3, the J gene TRBJ2-7; the D gene is possibly TRBD1 (7 bases). CDR1 and CDR2 from the germline V gene are SGHTA and FQGTGA. The CDR3 runs to 15 residues. Trimming left V 2 bases short and J 3 bases short, with 14 bases between.

The chain is built from TRBV9 and TRBJ1-1; D might be TRBD1 (6 bases). Germline CDR1 SGDLS, CDR2 YYNGEE. The germline V and J ends were trimmed by 4 bases and 5 bases, with 18 bases remaining between them. There are 15 residues in the CDR3. The CDR3 here is CASSPNYRVGTEAFF. CDR3 nucleotide sequence: TGTGCCAGCAGCCCAAACTACAGGGTTGGGACTGAAGCTTTCTTT.

The rearrangement uses TRBV18 and TRBJ2-2, with 8 nucleotides matching TRBD1. Germline-derived CDR1 and CDR2 are KGHSH and LQKENI. The V segment lost 0 bases and the J segment 5 bases; nucleotides outside the gene matches: 5. The CDR3 loop spans 16 amino acids. The CDR3 here is CASSPPQGVRTGELFF. CDR3 in DNA: TGTGCCAGCTCACCACCACAGGGGGTGAGGACCGGGGAGCTGTTTTTT.

This chain joins TRBV5-4 and TRBJ1-1; 7 bases align to TRBD1. The V gene's germline CDR1 is SGHNT and CDR2 YYREEE (reference sequence). J gave up 1 base and V 2 bases, and 5 bases lay outside the gene matches. This CDR3 spans 15 amino acids. The CDR3 DNA reads as TGTGCCAGCAGCTTCCCCGGGACAGAGAACACTGAAGCTTTCTTT. Amino acid sequence: CASSFPGTENTEAFF.

The genes are TRBV11-2 and TRBJ1-3, with 8 bases aligning to TRBD1. V shed 8 bases, J shed 1 base, and the junction held 4 bases outside the gene matches. Germline V gives CDR1 SGHAT, CDR2 FQNNGV. This CDR3 has 14 amino acids. The CDR3 loop reads CASADRDSGNTIYF. Written as DNA, the CDR3 is TGTGCCAGCGCGGACAGGGATTCTGGAAACACCATATATTTT.

The chain recombines TRBV7-2 with TRBJ1-2, with D unclear. Germline CDR1 is SGHTA and CDR2 is FQGNSA. Trimming cost V 1 base and J 7 bases, with 7 bases left between them. This CDR3 comprises 12 residues. CDR3 DNA sequence: TGTGCCAGCAGCTTAGAACAGTTTGGCTACACCTTC. Translated: CASSLEQFGYTF.

The J gene is TRBJ2-5, the V gene TRBV9, with 10 bases that match TRBD2. This CDR3 region has 15 residues. V trimming: 3 bases; J trimming: 5 bases; junction bases outside the gene matches: 7. Germline CDR1 reads SGDLS; CDR2 reads YYNGEE. The CDR3: CASSEASGRGETQYF. In DNA, the CDR3 is TGTGCCAGCAGCGAGGCCAGCGGGAGGGGGGAGACCCAGTACTTC.

The rearrangement joins TRBV9 to TRBJ2-1; D may match TRBD1 or TRBD2 (6 bases each). The V and J ends lost 0 bases and 2 bases respectively, with 12 bases between them. CDR3 length: 16 residues. Germline V gene sequence: CDR1 SGDLS, CDR2 YYNGEE. CDR3 nucleotides: TGTGCCAGCAGCGTAGGCGGGACACCTACCTACAATGAGCAGTTCTTC. Amino acid sequence: CASSVGGTPTYNEQFF.

The rearrangement joins TRBV20-1 to TRBJ2-1; D ambiguous. V was clipped by 4 bases and J by 7 bases, with 8 bases between them. The CDR3 runs 11 residues. Germline lookup yields CDR1 DFQATT and CDR2 SNEGSKA (reference sequence). CDR3 coding DNA: TGCAGTGCTACTAGTCAGAATGAGCAGTTCTTC. Translated, it gives CSATSQNEQFF.

This clone was recorded a few times. The J gene is TRBJ1-5, the V gene TRBV18; perhaps TRBD1 as D (5 bases). The CDR3 has 13 residues. Looked up from germline, CDR1 is KGHSH and CDR2 is LQKENI. V lost 0 bases, J lost 9 bases, and 9 bases lay in between. The CDR3 DNA sequence: TGTGCCAGCTCACCACCTGGGGGATGGCCCCAGCATTTT. Its protein is CASSPPGGWPQHF.

This clone was counted a single time. The DNA for the CDR3 is TGTGCCTGGAGTGGGACGACAGTAACCCAGCCCCAGCATTTT. It encodes CAWSGTTVTQPQHF. This sequence joins TRBV30 and TRBJ1-5; possibly TRBD1 for D (5 bases). Deletions cut 1 base from V and 7 bases from J, with 14 bases between. The CDR3 is 14 amino acids. CDR1 and CDR2 from the germline V gene are GTSNPN and SVGIG (reference sequence).

The chain uses TRBV15 and TRBJ2-7, with 10 bases identical to TRBD2. This CDR3 has 16 residues. From germline, CDR1 is LNHNV and CDR2 YYDKDF (reference sequence). Trimming at V came to 0 bases and at J to 6 bases, leaving 8 bases not matched to a gene. CDR3 amino acids: CATSRDWASGSREQYF. The CDR3 bases are TGTGCCACCAGCAGAGATTGGGCTAGCGGGAGTCGCGAGCAGTACTTC.

This rearrangement joins TRBV9 to TRBJ1-1; D ambiguous. The ends were cut back, 4 bases at V and 4 bases at J, with 14 bases in the middle. The CDR3 runs 14 residues. In germline, CDR1 is SGDLS, CDR2 YYNGEE. The CDR3 spells CASSSEPRGTEAFF. The CDR3 DNA follows: TGTGCCAGCAGCTCCGAACCTCGGGGCACTGAAGCTTTCTTT.

This chain joins TRBV11-3 and TRBJ2-7, with D tentatively TRBD1 (6 bases). This CDR3 is built from 14 residues. CDR1 SGHNT and CDR2 YENEEA come from the germline V gene. V lost 2 bases and J 5 bases, leaving 13 bases between the germline ends. This chain's CDR3 is CASSLTGWANEQYF. CDR3 DNA sequence: TGTGCCAGCAGCTTAACAGGGTGGGCGAACGAGCAGTACTTC.

The rearrangement links TRBV30 to TRBJ2-7, with D unclear. Trimming cost V 8 bases and J 1 base, with 21 bases left between them. The CDR3 spans 15 residues. CDR1 is GTSNPN, CDR2 SVGIG, per germline (reference sequence). In DNA form, the CDR3 reads TGTGCCGGCGGCCTTCAGGAAAGGGCATCCTACGAGCAGTACTTC. As protein: CAGGLQERASYEQYF.

This sequence joins TRBV15 and TRBJ1-5; D is perhaps TRBD1 (5 bases). V lost 1 base and J 1 base, leaving 11 bases between the germline ends. CDR1 and CDR2 from the germline V gene are LNHNV and YYDKDF (reference sequence). The CDR3 runs 16 residues. As DNA, the CDR3 is TGTGCCACCAGCAGAGGCGACAGAAGGAGCAATCAGCCCCAGCATTTT. This translates into CATSRGDRRSNQPQHF.

This clone has just one count. The chain links TRBV7-2 to TRBJ1-1; no clear D gene. The ends were cut back, 7 bases at V and 3 bases at J, with 12 bases in the middle. This CDR3 comprises 13 residues. Per the germline V gene, CDR1 is SGHTA and CDR2 is FQGNSA. Here the CDR3 reads CASNSSGDTEAFF. CDR3 DNA sequence: TGTGCCAGCAACTCTTCCGGTGACACTGAAGCTTTCTTT.